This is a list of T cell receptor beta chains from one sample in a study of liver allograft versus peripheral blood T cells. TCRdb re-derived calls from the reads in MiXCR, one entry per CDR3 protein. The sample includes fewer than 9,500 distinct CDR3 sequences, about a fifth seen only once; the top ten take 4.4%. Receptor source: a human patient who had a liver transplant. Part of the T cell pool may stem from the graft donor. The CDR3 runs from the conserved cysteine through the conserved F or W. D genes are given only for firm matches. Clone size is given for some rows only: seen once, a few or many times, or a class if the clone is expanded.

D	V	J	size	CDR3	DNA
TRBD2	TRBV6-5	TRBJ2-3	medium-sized	CASSAGLAGVDTQYF	TGTGCCAGCAGTGCGGGACTAGCGGGAGTAGATACGCAGTATTTT
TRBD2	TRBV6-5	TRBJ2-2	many	CATGGGRGTGELFF	TGTGCCACCGGCGGGGGGAGAGGCACCGGGGAGCTGTTTTTT
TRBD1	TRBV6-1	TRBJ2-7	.	CASRDRDGTYEQYF	TGTGCCAGCAGGGACAGGGACGGGACATACGAGCAGTACTTC
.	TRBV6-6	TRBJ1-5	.	CASSYRQYSNQPQHF	TGTGCCAGCAGTTACCGACAGTATAGCAATCAGCCCCAGCATTTT
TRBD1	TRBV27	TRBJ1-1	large	CASSTRQGGNVAFF	TGTGCCAGCAGTACCCGACAGGGTGGTAATGTGGCTTTCTTT
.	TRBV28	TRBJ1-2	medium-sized	CASSSARYGYTF	TGTGCCAGCAGTTCAGCCCGCTATGGCTACACCTTC
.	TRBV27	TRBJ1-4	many	CASSFVAQTDEKLFF	TGTGCCAGCAGTTTTGTGGCTCAGACTGATGAAAAACTGTTTTTT
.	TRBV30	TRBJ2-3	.	CAWTAGTDTQYF	TGTGCCTGGACAGCGGGCACAGATACGCAGTATTTT
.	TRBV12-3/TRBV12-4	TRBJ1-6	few	CASSQDREFTALHF	TGTGCCAGCAGCCAGGACAGAGAATTCACGGCCCTCCACTTT
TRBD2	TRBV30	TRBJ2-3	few	CAWSVGRGYTDTQYF	TGTGCCTGGAGTGTCGGGCGGGGGTACACAGATACGCAGTATTTT
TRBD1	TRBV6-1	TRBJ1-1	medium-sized	CASSPGQGRAFF	TGTGCCAGCAGCCCCGGACAGGGTAGAGCTTTCTTT
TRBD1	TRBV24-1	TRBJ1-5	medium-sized	CATSDTSRTGEHQPQHF	TGTGCCACCAGTGACACTTCCCGGACAGGGGAACATCAGCCCCAGCATTTT
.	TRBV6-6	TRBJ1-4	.	CASSYVAEGYEKLFF	TGTGCCAGCAGTTACGTGGCAGAGGGTTATGAAAAACTGTTTTTT
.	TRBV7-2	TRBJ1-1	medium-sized	CASRTQPSAEAFF	TGTGCCAGCAGGACACAGCCGTCGGCTGAAGCTTTCTTT
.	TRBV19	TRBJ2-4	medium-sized	CASSPRWGAKNIQYF	TGTGCCAGTAGTCCCCGGTGGGGGGCCAAAAACATTCAGTACTTC
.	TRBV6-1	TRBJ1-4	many	CASKGASSAEKLFF	TGTGCCAGCAAAGGGGCAAGCAGTGCCGAAAAACTGTTTTTT
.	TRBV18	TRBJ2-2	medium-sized	CASSLTADGTGELFF	TGTGCCAGCTCACTGACCGCCGATGGCACCGGGGAGCTGTTTTTT
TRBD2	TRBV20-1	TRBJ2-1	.	CSASSSTSGSYEQFF	TGCAGTGCTAGTTCTTCTACTAGCGGGAGCTATGAGCAGTTCTTC
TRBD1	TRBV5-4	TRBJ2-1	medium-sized	CATETGGQGYNEQFF	TGTGCCACTGAAACGGGGGGACAGGGTTACAATGAGCAGTTCTTC
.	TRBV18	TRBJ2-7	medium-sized	CASSPSADSYEQYF	TGTGCCAGCTCACCATCCGCGGACAGTTACGAGCAGTACTTC
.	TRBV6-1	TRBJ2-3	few	CASNSLGTDTQYF	TGTGCCAGCAACAGCCTTGGCACAGATACGCAGTATTTT
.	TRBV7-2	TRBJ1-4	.	CASSLMVLGAFNEKLFF	TGTGCCAGCAGCTTAATGGTTCTGGGGGCTTTTAATGAAAAACTGTTTTTT
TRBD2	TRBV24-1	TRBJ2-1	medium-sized	CATRAGTSGSYEQFF	TGTGCCACCAGAGCCGGGACTAGCGGGAGTTATGAGCAGTTCTTC
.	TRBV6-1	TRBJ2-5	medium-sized	CASSERFSRYF	TGTGCCAGCAGTGAAAGGTTTAGTCGGTACTTC